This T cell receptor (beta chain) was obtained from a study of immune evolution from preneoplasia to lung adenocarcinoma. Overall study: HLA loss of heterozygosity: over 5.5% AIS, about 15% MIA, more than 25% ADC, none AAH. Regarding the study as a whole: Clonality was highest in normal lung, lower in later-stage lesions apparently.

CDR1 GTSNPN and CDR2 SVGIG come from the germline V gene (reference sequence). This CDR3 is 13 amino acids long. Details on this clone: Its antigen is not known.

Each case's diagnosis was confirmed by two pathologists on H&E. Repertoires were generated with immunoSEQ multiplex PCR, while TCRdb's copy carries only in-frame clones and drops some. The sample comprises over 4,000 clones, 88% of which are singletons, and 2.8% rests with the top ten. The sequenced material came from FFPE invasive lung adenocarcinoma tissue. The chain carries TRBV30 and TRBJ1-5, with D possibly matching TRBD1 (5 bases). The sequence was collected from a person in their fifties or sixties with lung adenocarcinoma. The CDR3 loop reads CTYRQRPSLAQHF. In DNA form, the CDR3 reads TGTACTTACCGACAGCGACCCTCCTTAGCCCAGCATTTT.